This record concerns one TCR beta chain sequence. Its antigen is unknown. Given the absence of the conserved phenylalanine or tryptophan at the CDR3 end, a read error is likely. Study outcomes and limitations: Tumor memory CD4+ T cell TCR gene usage clustered with blood and lymph node memory CD4+ cells and lymph node naive CD4+ cells.

Germline loops: CDR1 MNHNS, CDR2 SASEGT. This CDR3 has 15 amino acids. Germline trimming cut 0 bases from V and 5 bases from J; bases unmatched to any gene: 6. Full-length variable regions came from constant-region reverse primers plus semi-nested Nested Universal Primer A PCR. TCRdb itself ran the 5' RACE reads through MiXCR, one entry per CDR3 protein. The repertoire holds tens of thousands of distinct CDR3 sequences, with 25% to 30% as singletons. This TCR derives from a female donor with breast cancer. The sample taken for sequencing was naive CD4+ T cells sorted from blood. Subset in this sample: naive CD4+ T cells, CD4+CD45RA+CD25-. This chain connects TRBV6-1 to TRBJ1-2, with 7 bases identical to TRBD1. The CDR3 bases are TGTGCCAGCAGTGAAGCAGGGGGCCCCGGGTATGGCTACACCCTC. It yields the protein CASSEAGGPGYGYTL.